The sequence of this T cell receptor (beta chain) was determined in a study of T cell repertoires in cytomegalovirus infection. Study summary: Shared public TCR beta signatures pointed to both CMV infection and a matching HLA type. Whole-study findings and limits: People with CMV and the relevant HLA were identified by cumulative public TCR beta family frequency. Across the ex vivo response, the dominant clonotypes were HLA-C-restricted CMV-specific TCR beta clonotypes.

Each CDR3 protein is one row after TCRdb ran MiXCR on the reads. The table records roughly 640,000 distinct CDR3 sequences, roughly 26% of them present only once. This clonotype was seen at least ten times. What it binds is not known. The CDR3 has 15 residues. V gave up 3 bases and J gave up 6 bases; unmatched junction bases: 5. Germline CDR1 and CDR2: MDHEN and SYDVKM. The V call is TRBV28, the J call TRBJ1-2, with 12 bases that match TRBD1. This clonotype originated in a human donor in good health (CMV status not recorded). Some clones in this sample may be carry-over from other donors' samples. The sequenced sample was CD8+ T cells from PBMCs. DNA for the CDR3: TGTGCCAGCAGTTTTGCGGGACAGGGGGCCCATGGCTACACCTTC. Translating it yields CASSFAGQGAHGYTF.